The T cell receptor beta chain described here comes from a study of OX40 agonist ivuxolimab in advanced cancers. Libraries were prepared by immunoSEQ multiplex PCR; TCRdb keeps only in-frame clonotypes and omits some of them. The table records 55,000 or so clones, around 90% of them present only once. With 3 bases removed from V and 1 base from J, the gap between germline ends came to 9 bases. The length of the CDR3 is 14 residues. Per germline, CDR1 MNHNS and CDR2 SASEGT. Samples of blood were obtained at baseline, on cycle 4 day 1, and on cycle 7 day 1. This receptor was obtained from an adult with an advanced solid tumor such as melanoma, head and neck, liver or kidney cancer. This specimen was CD4+ or CD8+ T cells sorted from blood, taken in a trial of the OX40 agonist ivuxolimab. This chain connects TRBV6-1 to TRBJ1-1, with a possible D match to TRBD1 (5 bases). In nucleotides, the CDR3 is TGTGCCAGCAGTGAGCCAGGGAGGAACACTGAAGCTTTCTTT. Translating it yields CASSEPGRNTEAFF.